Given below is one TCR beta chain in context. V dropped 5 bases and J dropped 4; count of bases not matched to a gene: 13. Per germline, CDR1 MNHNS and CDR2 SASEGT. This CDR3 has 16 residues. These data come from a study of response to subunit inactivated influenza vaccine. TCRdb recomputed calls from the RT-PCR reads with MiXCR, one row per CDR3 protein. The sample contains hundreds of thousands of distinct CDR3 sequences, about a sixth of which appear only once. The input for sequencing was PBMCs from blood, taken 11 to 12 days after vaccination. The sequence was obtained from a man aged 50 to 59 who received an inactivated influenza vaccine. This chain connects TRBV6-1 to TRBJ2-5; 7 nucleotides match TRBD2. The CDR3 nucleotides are TGTGCCAGCAGTAAGCAGCGGGATCTTTCAATAGAGACCCAGTACTTC. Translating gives CASSKQRDLSIETQYF.